Listed below are T cell receptor beta chains from one sample, sequenced in a study of cytomegalovirus exposure and HLA in healthy donors. Measured with immunoSEQ multiplex PCR; TCRdb has only the in-frame clones, and not every one. Of roughly 150,000 clones in the sample, 80% are singletons; the top ten hold roughly 14%. The sample taken for sequencing was PBMCs. These receptor sequences come from a woman aged 40-49 years in good health and CMV-seronegative. Each CDR3 is given with its conserved first and last residue. The order of the fields is V gene, J gene, clone size, D gene, CDR3 DNA, CDR3 protein. D genes are given only for firm matches. Size is stated for part of the rows, as once, few or many counts, or as a class when the clone is expanded.

TRBV28	TRBJ1-2	-	TRBD1	TGTGCCAGCAGTTCGACAGGGGGAAATTTTGGCTACACCTTC	CASSSTGGNFGYTF
TRBV15	TRBJ2-5	-	-	TGTGCCACCAGCAGAGATAATAGGACTAACCAAGAGACCCAGTACTTC	CATSRDNRTNQETQYF
TRBV5-8	TRBJ2-1	once	-	TGTGCCAGCAGCTTGGCCATCGGGACCTACAATGAGCAGTTCTTC	CASSLAIGTYNEQFF
TRBV7-3	TRBJ2-1	-	TRBD2	TGTGCCAGCAGCTTAACCGGGAGGGCCCTCAATGAGCAGTTCTTC	CASSLTGRALNEQFF
TRBV6-6	TRBJ2-3	many	TRBD2	TGTGCCAGCAGTTACGGAGCGGGGGGCACGCATACGCAGTATTTT	CASSYGAGGTHTQYF
TRBV6-6	TRBJ1-5	-	-	TGTGCCAGCAGTCCCCTTTCAGGCCAGCCCCAGCATTTT	CASSPLSGQPQHF
TRBV29-1	TRBJ2-7	-	-	TGCAGCGTTGATCAGGGGGGAACCTACGAGCAGTACTTC	CSVDQGGTYEQYF
TRBV6-5	TRBJ2-6	-	-	TGTGCCAGCAGCATAGGGAGCTCTGGGGCCAACGTCCTGACTTTC	CASSIGSSGANVLTF
TRBV27	TRBJ1-1	-	-	TGTGCCAGCAGTCCGGGACTGCAGAACACTGAAGCTTTCTTT	CASSPGLQNTEAFF
TRBV6-5	TRBJ1-2	-	-	TGTGCCAGCAGTTACACAAGGGGAAGGGGCTACACCTTC	CASSYTRGRGYTF
TRBV7-9	TRBJ2-1	-	-	TGTGCCAGCAGCAAACTCCTAAGCTCCTACAATGAGCAGTTCTTC	CASSKLLSSYNEQFF
TRBV6-6	TRBJ1-4	-	-	TGTGCCAGCAGAGGGAGGGGAGGGGCTAATGAAAAACTGTTTTTT	CASRGRGGANEKLFF
TRBV18	TRBJ1-4	once	-	TGTGCCAGCTCAGCCACCAGGGGTGAAAAACTGTTTTTT	CASSATRGEKLFF
TRBV5-4	TRBJ2-7	-	TRBD1	TGTGCCAGCAGCTTGGGGGGACAGGTTATCAGCTCCTACGAGCAGTACTTC	CASSLGGQVISSYEQYF
TRBV6-5	TRBJ1-1	-	-	TGTGCCAGCAGTTATTCAGGGTATAACACTGAAGCTTTCTTT	CASSYSGYNTEAFF
TRBV2	TRBJ2-5	-	-	TGTGCCAGCAGTGAGTCGCAGAACGGAGAGCAGTACTTC	CASSESQNGEQYF
TRBV15	TRBJ1-4	-	-	TGTGCCACCAGCAGATCTTACTTGGGGCAGAGGAATGAAAAACTGTTTTTT	CATSRSYLGQRNEKLFF
TRBV7-9	TRBJ2-3	-	-	TGTGCCAGCACCAGCCAGGGGGGTACGCAGTATTTT	CASTSQGGTQYF
TRBV6-1	TRBJ1-5	-	TRBD1	TGTGCCAGCAGCGCCACAGGGGGCGGTCAGCCCCAGCATTTT	CASSATGGGQPQHF
TRBV7-9	TRBJ2-2	-	TRBD1	TGTGCCAGCAGCTTACCGGGACAGGAGGTTACCGGGGAGCTGTTTTTT	CASSLPGQEVTGELFF
TRBV6-4	TRBJ2-7	once	-	TGTGCCAGCAGTCGTAGCGTTTACGAGCAGTACTTC	CASSRSVYEQYF
TRBV7-9	TRBJ2-7	-	-	TGTGCCAGCAGCTCGACAGGCTACGAGCAGTACTTC	CASSSTGYEQYF
TRBV12-5	TRBJ2-1	-	TRBD1	TGTGCTAGTGGTTTCGCCGAACGGGACAGCTTAAACAATGGGCAGTTCTTC	CASGFAERDSLNNGQFF
TRBV18	TRBJ1-1	-	TRBD1	TGTGCCAGCTCACCCAGGGACAGAGAGAACACTGAAGCTTTCTTT	CASSPRDRENTEAFF
TRBV14	TRBJ1-2	-	-	TGTGCCAGCAGCCAAGGAGGCATCTTC	CASSQGGIF
TRBV2	TRBJ2-1	-	-	TGTGCCAGCAGGGCGGGCAATGAGCAGTTCTTC	CASRAGNEQFF
TRBV9	TRBJ2-5	-	TRBD1	TGTGCCAGCAGCGTAGGCGTAGGGAACAGGGGTTGGGAGACCCAGTACTTC	CASSVGVGNRGWETQYF
TRBV21-1	TRBJ2-3	-	-	-	CATTVGGGSLDTQYF
TRBV19	TRBJ1-2	-	TRBD1	TGTGCCAGTAGTATAGAGATAACAGGGGTCGTAGGACATGGCTACACCTTC	CASSIEITGVVGHGYTF
TRBV7-8	TRBJ2-3	-	TRBD2	TGTGCCAGCAGCCTTTTCTGGACTAGTATCACAGATACGCAGTATTTT	CASSLFWTSITDTQYF
TRBV10-2	TRBJ2-1	-	-	TGCGCCAGCAGTTGGGACTCCCCCTCCTACAATGAGCAGTTCTTC	CASSWDSPSYNEQFF
TRBV7-3	TRBJ2-7	-	-	TGTGCCAGCAGCGCCAACGACAGAGCCTACGAGCAGTACTTC	CASSANDRAYEQYF
TRBV29-1	TRBJ2-1	-	TRBD2	TGCAGCGTTGAAGATCGGCTAGCGGGCTTTGAGCAGTTCTTC	CSVEDRLAGFEQFF
TRBV6-1	TRBJ2-7	-	TRBD2	TGTGCCAGCAGTGAAATGGGCCAGACTAGCTACTACGAGCAGTACTTC	CASSEMGQTSYYEQYF
TRBV11-3	TRBJ2-5	-	-	TGTGCCAGCAGCTTAGGTTTGGGCCCTCAAGAGACCCAGTACTTC	CASSLGLGPQETQYF
TRBV6-1	TRBJ2-3	-	-	TGTGCCAGCAGTCAGCTGACTAGCACAGATACGCAGTATTTT	CASSQLTSTDTQYF
TRBV29-1	TRBJ2-7	-	-	TGCAGCGTTGTCCCGGGCAGGGGTTCCTACGAGCAGTACTTC	CSVVPGRGSYEQYF
TRBV18	TRBJ2-2	-	TRBD1	TGTGCCAGCTCAACGGGACAGGGTAACACCGGGGAGCTGTTTTTT	CASSTGQGNTGELFF
TRBV27	TRBJ1-1	once	-	TGTGCCAGCAGTTTGGACAGAGGGGGCACTGAAGCTTTCTTT	CASSLDRGGTEAFF
TRBV7-6	TRBJ2-5	-	-	TGTGCCAGCGGACTTTCCCAAGAGACCCAGTACTTC	CASGLSQETQYF
TRBV5-4	TRBJ1-6	-	-	TGTGCCAGCAGCTTCTCCAGTCCCGAATTTTCACCCCTCCACTTT	CASSFSSPEFSPLHF
TRBV5-4	TRBJ1-1	-	TRBD1	TGTGCCAGCAGCTGGAGCGGACAGGGGAGGACTGAAGCTTTCTTT	CASSWSGQGRTEAFF
TRBV19	TRBJ2-7	-	-	TGTGCCAGCCGTGCAGGAGGTCCCTACGAGCAGTACTTC	CASRAGGPYEQYF
TRBV4-1	TRBJ2-1	-	-	TGCGCCAGCAGCCCCCTAGGTGACGGCCGGAGCTCCTACAATGAGCAGTTCTTC	CASSPLGDGRSSYNEQFF
TRBV7-2	TRBJ2-4	-	TRBD2	TGTGCCAGCACCCTTGGGGGGGGGTATAACAGTCAGTACTTC	CASTLGGGYNSQYF
TRBV7-2	TRBJ2-3	-	TRBD2	TGTGCCAGCAGCCTAGGGGGACTAGTCACAGATACGCAGTATTTT	CASSLGGLVTDTQYF
TRBV5-4	TRBJ2-5	-	-	TGTGCCAGCAGCTCGGACTTAGAGACCCAGTACTTC	CASSSDLETQYF
TRBV6-5	TRBJ2-7	-	-	TGTGCCAGCAGTTACTCGCGTTACGAGCAGTACTTC	CASSYSRYEQYF
TRBV7-2	TRBJ1-6	-	TRBD1	TGTGCCAGCAGCAACGGACAGGGTTATTCACCCCTCCACTTT	CASSNGQGYSPLHF
TRBV18	TRBJ2-3	-	TRBD2	TGTGCCAGCTCACCGATCGGACTAGCGGGAGATGCGGATACGCAGTATTTT	CASSPIGLAGDADTQYF
TRBV7-9	TRBJ1-1	-	-	TGTGCCAGCAGCTTAATACAGGTCGACACTGAAGCTTTCTTT	CASSLIQVDTEAFF
TRBV2	TRBJ2-2	-	-	TGTGCCAGCAGTGAAACCGGGTCCACCGGGGAGCTGTTTTTT	CASSETGSTGELFF
TRBV29-1	TRBJ1-2	-	-	TGCAGCGTTGAAAATTTAGTCGGAGCTAACTATGGCTACACCTTC	CSVENLVGANYGYTF
TRBV6-6	TRBJ1-1	-	-	TGTGCCAGCAGTTTACTGATCACTGAAGCTTTCTTT	CASSLLITEAFF
TRBV2	TRBJ2-7	-	-	TGTGCCAGCAGTGAAGGACAGGCTAGCTCCTACGAGCAGTACTTC	CASSEGQASSYEQYF